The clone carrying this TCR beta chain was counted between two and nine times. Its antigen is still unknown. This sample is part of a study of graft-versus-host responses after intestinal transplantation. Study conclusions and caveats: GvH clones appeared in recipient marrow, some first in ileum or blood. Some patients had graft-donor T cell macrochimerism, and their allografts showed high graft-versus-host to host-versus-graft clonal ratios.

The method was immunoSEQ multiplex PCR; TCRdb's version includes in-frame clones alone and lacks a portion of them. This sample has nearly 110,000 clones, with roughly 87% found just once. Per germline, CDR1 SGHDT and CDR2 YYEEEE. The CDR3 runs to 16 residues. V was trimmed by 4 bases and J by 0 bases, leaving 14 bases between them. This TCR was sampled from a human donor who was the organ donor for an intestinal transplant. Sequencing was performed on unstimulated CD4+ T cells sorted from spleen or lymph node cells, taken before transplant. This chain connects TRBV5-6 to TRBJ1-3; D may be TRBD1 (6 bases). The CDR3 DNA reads TGTGCCAGCAGCGCCACAGGGATTGTCTCTGGAAACACCATATATTTT. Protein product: CASSATGIVSGNTIYF.